One and the same sample provided the 2 T cell receptor beta chains below, sequenced in a study of T cell responses to AZD1222 COVID-19 vaccine. The repertoire was sequenced with immunoSEQ multiplex PCR; TCRdb's copy has only in-frame clones and lacks some. Of about 100,000 clones in the sample, about 86% were seen once. The material sequenced was peripheral blood, taken on day 0 of AZD1222 vaccination. The receptors derive from an adult in good health.

The chain combines TRBV20-1 with TRBJ1-4; no reliable D call. The V gene lost 2 bases and the J gene lost 7 bases, with 5 bases spanning the gap. Germline assignment: CDR1 DFQATT and CDR2 SNEGSKA (reference sequence). This CDR3 is built from 11 residues. The CDR3 DNA follows: TGCAGTGCTAGATTCGGTGAAAAACTGTTTTTT. Protein: CSARFGEKLFF.

The table lists this clone with a count of one. The chain is built from TRBV11-2 and TRBJ2-3; TRBD2 matches 11 bases. Germline CDR1 SGHAT, CDR2 FQNNGV. V shed 1 base and J 1 base; nucleotides not matched to a gene: 4. The CDR3 contains 17 residues. The DNA of the CDR3 is TGTGCCAGCAGCTTAGTGCTGACTAGCGGGGGCACAGATACGCAGTATTTT. Translated: CASSLVLTSGGTDTQYF.